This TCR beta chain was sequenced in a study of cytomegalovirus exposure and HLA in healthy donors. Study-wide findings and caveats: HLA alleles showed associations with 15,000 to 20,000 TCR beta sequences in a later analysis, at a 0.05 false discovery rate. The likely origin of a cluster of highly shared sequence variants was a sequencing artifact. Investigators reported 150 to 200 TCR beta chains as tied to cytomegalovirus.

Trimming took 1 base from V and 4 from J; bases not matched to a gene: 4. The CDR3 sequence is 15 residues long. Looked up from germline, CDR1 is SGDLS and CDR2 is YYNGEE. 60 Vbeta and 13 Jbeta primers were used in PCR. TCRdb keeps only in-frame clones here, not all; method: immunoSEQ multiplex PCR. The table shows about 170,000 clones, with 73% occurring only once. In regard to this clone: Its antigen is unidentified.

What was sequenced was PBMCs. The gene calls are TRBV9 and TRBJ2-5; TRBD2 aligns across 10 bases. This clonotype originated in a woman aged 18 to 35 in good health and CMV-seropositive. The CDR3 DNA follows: TGTGCCAGCAGCGTAACTAGCGGGGCAACAGAGACCCAGTACTTC. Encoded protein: CASSVTSGATETQYF.